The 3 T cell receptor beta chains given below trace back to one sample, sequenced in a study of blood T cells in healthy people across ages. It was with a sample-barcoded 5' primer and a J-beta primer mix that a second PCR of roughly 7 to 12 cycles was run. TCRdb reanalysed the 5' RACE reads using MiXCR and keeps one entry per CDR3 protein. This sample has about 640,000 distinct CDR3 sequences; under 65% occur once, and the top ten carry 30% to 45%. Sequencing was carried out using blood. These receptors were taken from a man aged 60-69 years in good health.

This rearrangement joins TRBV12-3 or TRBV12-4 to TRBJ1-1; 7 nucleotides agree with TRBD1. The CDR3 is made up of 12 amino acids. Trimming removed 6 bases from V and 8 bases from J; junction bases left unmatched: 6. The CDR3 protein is CASRGGTAEAFF. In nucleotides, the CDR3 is TGTGCCAGCAGGGGGGGGACAGCAGAAGCTTTCTTT.

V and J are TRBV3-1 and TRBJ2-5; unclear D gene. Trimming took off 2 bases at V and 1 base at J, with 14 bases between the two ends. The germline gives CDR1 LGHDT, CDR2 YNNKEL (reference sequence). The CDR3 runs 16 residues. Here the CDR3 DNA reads TGTGCCAGCAGCCAATTAGTAAGGGTGATCCAAGAGACCCAGTACTTC. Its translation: CASSQLVRVIQETQYF.

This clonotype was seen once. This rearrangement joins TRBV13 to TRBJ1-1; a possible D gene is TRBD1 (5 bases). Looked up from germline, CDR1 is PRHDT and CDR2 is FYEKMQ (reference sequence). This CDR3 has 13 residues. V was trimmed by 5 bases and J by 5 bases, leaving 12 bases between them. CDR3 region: CASSTRAGTEAFF. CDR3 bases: TGTGCCAGCAGCACCAGGGCGGGAACTGAAGCTTTCTTT. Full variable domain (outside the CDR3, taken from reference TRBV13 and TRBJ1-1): AAGVIQSPRHLIKEKRETATLKCYPIPRHDTVYWYQQGPGQDPQFLISFYEKMQSDKGSIPDRFSAQQFSDYHSELNMSSLELGDSALYFCASSTRAGTEAFFGQGTRLTVV.